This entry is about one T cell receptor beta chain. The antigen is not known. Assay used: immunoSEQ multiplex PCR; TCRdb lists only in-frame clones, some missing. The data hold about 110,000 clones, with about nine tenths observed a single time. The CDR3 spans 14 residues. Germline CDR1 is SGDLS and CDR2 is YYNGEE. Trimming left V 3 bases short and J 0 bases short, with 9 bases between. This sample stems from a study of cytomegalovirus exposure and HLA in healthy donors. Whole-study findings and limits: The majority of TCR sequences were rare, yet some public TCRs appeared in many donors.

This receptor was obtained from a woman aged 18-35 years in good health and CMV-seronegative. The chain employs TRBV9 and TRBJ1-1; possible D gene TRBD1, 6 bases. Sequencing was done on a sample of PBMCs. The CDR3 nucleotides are TGTGCCAGCAGCGCGACAGGATTGAACACTGAAGCTTTCTTT. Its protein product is CASSATGLNTEAFF.